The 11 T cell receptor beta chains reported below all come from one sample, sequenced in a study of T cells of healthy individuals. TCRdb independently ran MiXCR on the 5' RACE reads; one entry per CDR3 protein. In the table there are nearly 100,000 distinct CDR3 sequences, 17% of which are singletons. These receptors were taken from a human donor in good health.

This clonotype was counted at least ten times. CDR3 sequence reads: CASSVSSGVGTDTQYF. In DNA, the CDR3 is TGTGCCAGCAGCGTCTCTAGCGGTGTGGGCACAGATACGCAGTATTTT. The chain is built from TRBV9 and TRBJ2-3; 7 bases are shared with TRBD2. Germline lookup yields CDR1 SGDLS and CDR2 YYNGEE. This CDR3 comprises 16 residues. J was trimmed by 1 base and V by 2 bases; bases with no gene match: 7.

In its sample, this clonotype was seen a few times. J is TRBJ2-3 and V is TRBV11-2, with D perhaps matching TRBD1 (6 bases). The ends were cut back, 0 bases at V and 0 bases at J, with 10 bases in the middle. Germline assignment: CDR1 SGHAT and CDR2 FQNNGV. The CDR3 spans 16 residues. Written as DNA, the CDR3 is TGTGCCAGCAGCTTAGAAGGGGGAGCTAGCACAGATACGCAGTATTTT. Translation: CASSLEGGASTDTQYF.

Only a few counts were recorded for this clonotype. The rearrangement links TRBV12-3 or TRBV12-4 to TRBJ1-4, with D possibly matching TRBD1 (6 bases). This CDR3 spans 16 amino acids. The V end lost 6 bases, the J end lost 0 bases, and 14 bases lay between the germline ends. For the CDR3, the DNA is TGTGCCAGCAGCGATGCAAACAGGGCAACTAATGAAAAACTGTTTTTT. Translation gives CASSDANRATNEKLFF.

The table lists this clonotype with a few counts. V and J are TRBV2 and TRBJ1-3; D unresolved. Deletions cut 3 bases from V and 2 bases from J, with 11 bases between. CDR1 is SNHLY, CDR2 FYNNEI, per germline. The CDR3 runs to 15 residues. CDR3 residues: CASSDDRRPGNTIYF. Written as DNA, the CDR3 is TGTGCCAGCAGTGACGATAGGAGGCCTGGAAACACCATATATTTT.

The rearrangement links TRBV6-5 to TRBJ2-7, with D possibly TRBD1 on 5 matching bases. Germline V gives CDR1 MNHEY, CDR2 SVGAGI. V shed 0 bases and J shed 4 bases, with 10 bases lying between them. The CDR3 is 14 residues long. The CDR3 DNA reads TGTGCCAGCAGTTACTCGGCAGGGCAATACGAGCAGTACTTC. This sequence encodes CASSYSAGQYEQYF.

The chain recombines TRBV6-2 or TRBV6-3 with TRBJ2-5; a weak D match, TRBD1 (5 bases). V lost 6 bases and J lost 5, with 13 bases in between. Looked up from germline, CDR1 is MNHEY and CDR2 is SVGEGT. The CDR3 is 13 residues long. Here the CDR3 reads CASRLDSHETQYF. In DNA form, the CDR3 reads TGTGCCAGCAGGCTAGACAGTCACGAGACCCAGTACTTC.

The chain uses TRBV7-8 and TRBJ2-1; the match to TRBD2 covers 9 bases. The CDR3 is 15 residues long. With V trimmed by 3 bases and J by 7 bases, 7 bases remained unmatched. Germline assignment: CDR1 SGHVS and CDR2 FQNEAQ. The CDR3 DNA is TGTGCCAGCAGCTTCGGCGGGGGGGCTAGGAATGAGCAGTTCTTC. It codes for CASSFGGGARNEQFF.

CDR3 in amino acids: CSARDARAANTGELFF. CDR3 DNA: TGCAGTGCTAGAGATGCGCGGGCAGCCAACACCGGGGAGCTGTTTTTT. The rearrangement links TRBV20-1 to TRBJ2-2; D may be TRBD2 (5 bases). The CDR3 loop spans 16 amino acids. The germline gives CDR1 DFQATT, CDR2 SNEGSKA (reference sequence). V was clipped by 0 bases and J by 2 bases, with 13 bases between them.

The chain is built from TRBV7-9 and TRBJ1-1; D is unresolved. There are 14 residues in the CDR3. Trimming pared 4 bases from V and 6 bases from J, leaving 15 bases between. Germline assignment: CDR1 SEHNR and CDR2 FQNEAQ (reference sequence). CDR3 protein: CASSSLSGIAEAFF. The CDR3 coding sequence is TGTGCCAGCAGCTCGCTCTCCGGAATTGCTGAAGCTTTCTTT.

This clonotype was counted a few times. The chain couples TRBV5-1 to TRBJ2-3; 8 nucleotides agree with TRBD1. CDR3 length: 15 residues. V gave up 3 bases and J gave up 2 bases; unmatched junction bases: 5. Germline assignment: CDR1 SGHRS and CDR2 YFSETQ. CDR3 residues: CASSWGQVITDTQYF. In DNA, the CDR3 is TGCGCCAGCAGCTGGGGACAGGTGATCACAGATACGCAGTATTTT.

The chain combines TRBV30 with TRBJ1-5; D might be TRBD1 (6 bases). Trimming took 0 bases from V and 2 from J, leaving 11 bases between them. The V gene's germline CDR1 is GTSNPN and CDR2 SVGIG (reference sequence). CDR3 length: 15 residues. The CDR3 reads CAWSVGGGGNQPQHF. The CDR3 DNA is TGTGCCTGGAGTGTTGGAGGGGGTGGCAATCAGCCCCAGCATTTT.